This is a list of T cell receptor beta chains from one sample in a study of cytomegalovirus exposure and HLA in healthy donors. Profiled with immunoSEQ multiplex PCR; TCRdb holds only in-frame clones, not every one. The table records about 130,000 clones, around 82% of them present only once. The specimen sequenced was PBMCs. All receptors derive from a man aged 35-49 years in good health and CMV-seronegative. CDR3s include the opening cysteine and the closing phenylalanine or tryptophan.

v_call | cdr3_aa
TRBV5-1 | CASSPLVGEGEQYF
TRBV5-6 | CASSLTGNSPLHF
TRBV4-3 | CASSQGGLYEQYF
TRBV18 | CASSPGRDREAFF
TRBV7-2 | CAVSGQGYNEQFF
TRBV4-3 | CASAQGVNSYEQYF
TRBV4-1 | CASSPSLSSYNEQFF
TRBV4-1 | CASSQGGGQGSEQYF
TRBV7-2 | CASSLNPGETQYF
TRBV7-3 | CASSRSGGLSTDTQYF
TRBV11-3 | CASSLGLGQGSYEQYF
TRBV7-2 | CASSLALGGIGQPQHF
TRBV7-9 | CASSLSQGVADTSYEQYF
TRBV5-1 | CASSFQGPYEQYF
TRBV5-4 | CASSPGQYLNTEAFF
TRBV10-3 | CAIRGESNQPQHF
TRBV6-5 | CASRDRVTYEQYF
TRBV10-3 | CAIRDSWGLSHEQYF
TRBV5-4 | CATWTDSNTGELFF
TRBV19 | CASRLAGAGDTEAFF
TRBV9 | CASSLSGGAETQYF
TRBV7-3 | CASSQNGGSNTGELFF